Below, one T cell receptor (beta chain) is given with its context. Its specificity is not known. This entry is derived from a study of T cells after yellow fever vaccination. Study overall: It was SMART-Seq v4 Ultra Low Input that prepared the fractions with low cell numbers.

This CDR3 comprises 12 residues. Germline V gene data show CDR1 as DFQATT and CDR2 as SNEGSKA (reference sequence). The ends were cut back, 0 bases at V and 3 bases at J, with 6 bases in the middle. 5'RACE template switching produced TCR cDNA carrying a universal primer site and UMIs. TCRdb fed the 5' RACE reads into MiXCR, producing one record per CDR3 protein. Here the sample spans around 600,000 distinct CDR3 sequences, around 12% being singletons. Whole-study results and caveats: Subsequent to the booster, the majority of primary-vaccination clones reappeared (96% CD4, 88% CD8). Researchers report a weaker secondary response that nonetheless peaked faster, day 5 versus 15.

The sample was PBMCs, taken on the day of the yellow fever booster vaccination. The receptor's source is a man aged 30 to 39 who received the YFV17D yellow fever vaccine. The chain couples TRBV20-1 to TRBJ2-7; D remains unclear. CDR3 coding DNA: TGCAGTGCTAGAGAGGCGAGCTACGAGCAGTACTTC. Translating it yields CSAREASYEQYF.